Shown below are 15 T cell receptor beta chains from a single sample sequenced in a study of shared clonotypes between healthy human individuals. Libraries were prepared by immunoSEQ multiplex PCR; TCRdb keeps only in-frame clonotypes and omits some of them. In the table there are about 2.4 million clones, more than 90% of which are singletons. The sequenced material came from naive CD4+ T cells sorted from blood. Subset denoted: CD45RA+ positively selected. The receptors originated from a man between 18 and 29 years old in good health.

V usage is TRBV19 and J usage is TRBJ2-7; D is possibly TRBD2 (6 bases). Germline CDR1 is LNHDA and CDR2 is SQIVND (reference sequence). V was cut by 1 base and J by 3 bases, with 13 bases left in between. This CDR3 spans 15 amino acids. This chain's CDR3 is CASSIVGGYLYEQYF. CDR3 nucleotide sequence: TGTGCCAGTAGTATAGTAGGAGGGTACCTCTACGAGCAGTACTTC.

This chain connects TRBV10-3 to TRBJ2-2; no reliable D call. The CDR3 has 14 residues. The V and J ends lost 2 bases and 4 bases respectively, with 8 bases between them. Germline V gives CDR1 ENHRY, CDR2 SYGVKD. The CDR3 DNA sequence: TGTGCCATCAGTGAGACTTCTTCCACCGGGGAGCTGTTTTTT. It specifies CAISETSSTGELFF.

This clone was seen a handful of times. This chain joins TRBV4-3 and TRBJ1-6; 9 positions agree with TRBD1. This CDR3 is built from 16 residues. Germline CDR1 and CDR2: LGHNA and YSLEER. Trimming removed 1 base from V and 10 bases from J; junction bases left unmatched: 8. The CDR3 sequence is CASSQVQGAEVSPLHF. The CDR3, as DNA: TGCGCCAGCAGCCAAGTACAGGGGGCGGAGGTGTCACCCCTCCACTTT.

The V call is TRBV25-1, the J call TRBJ1-5; D is unresolved. CDR1 and CDR2 (germline): MGHDK, SYGVNS. With 4 bases removed from V and 3 bases from J, the gap between germline ends came to 7 bases. CDR3 length: 13 amino acids. The CDR3 DNA sequence: TGTGCCAGCAGTGTTGCAGACAATCAGCCCCAGCATTTT. This codes for CASSVADNQPQHF.

The rearrangement uses TRBV5-4 and TRBJ2-3; D may correspond to TRBD1 or TRBD2 (5 bases each). V gave up 4 bases and J gave up 5 bases, with 17 bases separating them. This CDR3 has 15 residues. Looked up from germline, CDR1 is SGHNT and CDR2 is YYREEE (reference sequence). The CDR3 spells CASSLGPPLGDTQYF. The CDR3 nucleotides read TGTGCCAGCAGCCTGGGACCACCCCTGGGAGATACGCAGTATTTT.

The rearrangement uses TRBV6-5 and TRBJ2-3; the match to TRBD1 covers 9 bases. Trimming cost V 6 bases and J 4 bases; bases outside gene matches: 8. Germline CDR1 reads MNHEY; CDR2 reads SVGAGI. This CDR3 comprises 15 residues. The CDR3 loop reads CASSERDRVADTQYF. The CDR3 coding sequence is TGTGCCAGCAGCGAAAGGGACAGGGTGGCAGATACGCAGTATTTT.

The gene calls are TRBV5-1 and TRBJ2-5, with a tentative D call TRBD2 (5 bases). CDR3 length: 13 amino acids. The germline V gene has CDR1 SGHRS and CDR2 YFSETQ. Deletions cut 0 bases from V and 7 bases from J, with 10 bases between. The CDR3 coding sequence is TGCGCCAGCAGCTTGGTAACTAGGTCGACCCAGTACTTC. It encodes CASSLVTRSTQYF.

This clone was seen a single time. The chain joins TRBV5-1 to TRBJ2-5, with D unresolved. Germline lookup yields CDR1 SGHRS and CDR2 YFSETQ. The ends were cut back, 0 bases at V and 7 bases at J, with 10 bases in the middle. The CDR3 extends over 13 amino acids. The CDR3 DNA reads TGCGCCAGCAGCTTGGACAGTCCGGGGACCCAGTACTTC. Translated, it gives CASSLDSPGTQYF. Full variable domain (outside the CDR3, taken from reference TRBV5-1 and TRBJ2-5): KAGVTQTPRYLIKTRGQQVTLSCSPISGHRSVSWYQQTPGQGLQFLFEYFSETQRNKGNFPGRFSGRQFSNSRSEMNVSTLELGDSALYLCASSLDSPGTQYFGPGTRLLVL.

The rearrangement joins TRBV15 to TRBJ2-7; TRBD2 aligns across 8 bases. The germline V gene encodes CDR1 LNHNV and CDR2 YYDKDF (reference sequence). With 1 base clipped from V and 0 bases from J, the junction kept 2 bases outside the gene matches. The CDR3 extends over 15 amino acids. CDR3 sequence reads: CATSRGGRLSYEQYF. CDR3 nucleotides: TGTGCCACCAGCAGAGGCGGGAGGCTCTCCTACGAGCAGTACTTC.

The CDR3 sequence is CASGGGRGTGELFF. CDR3 nucleotides: TGTGCCAGCGGCGGCGGGAGAGGGACCGGGGAGCTGTTTTTT. This sequence joins TRBV27 and TRBJ2-2, with 7 nucleotides matching TRBD2. Germline trimming cut 8 bases from V and 5 bases from J; bases unmatched to any gene: 8. This CDR3 has 14 amino acids. The germline V gene has CDR1 MNHEY and CDR2 SMNVEV (reference sequence).

The chain carries TRBV5-7 and TRBJ1-3; D is undetermined. TRBV5-7 is identified as an open reading frame with a role that is uncertain. The CDR3 runs 15 residues. Between the trimmed V and J ends, which lost 6 bases and 0 bases, there was a span of 13 bases. The CDR3 DNA reads as TGTGCCAGCACCCCCGGGGTAAGCTCTGGAAACACCATATATTTT. Its protein is CASTPGVSSGNTIYF.

The chain links TRBV6-5 to TRBJ1-2; D is undetermined. The V gene's germline CDR1 is MNHEY and CDR2 SVGAGI. CDR3 length: 14 amino acids. Between the trimmed V and J ends, which lost 2 bases and 2 bases, there was a span of 9 bases. CDR3 nucleotide sequence: TGTGCCAGCAGTTACAACAGAGCAAACTATGGCTACACCTTC. This gives the protein CASSYNRANYGYTF.

The V gene is TRBV19, the J gene TRBJ1-2, with TRBD1 matching 8 bases. Trimming at V came to 7 bases and at J to 3 bases, leaving 7 bases not matched to a gene. CDR3 length equals 14 residues. CDR1 and CDR2 (germline): LNHDA, SQIVND (reference sequence). CDR3 in amino acids: CASTPGTGDYGYTF. CDR3 DNA: TGTGCCAGTACCCCGGGGACAGGCGACTATGGCTACACCTTC.

The chain combines TRBV5-1 with TRBJ2-3, with 12 bases aligning to TRBD2. This CDR3 has 14 residues. Germline V gene data show CDR1 as SGHRS and CDR2 as YFSETQ. The J segment lost 5 bases and the V segment lost 4 bases, leaving 2 bases of the junction unmatched. The CDR3 loop is CASSTSGGKDTQYF. The CDR3 DNA reads as TGCGCCAGCAGCACTAGCGGGGGGAAAGATACGCAGTATTTT. The full variable domain, rest sourced from reference TRBV5-1 and TRBJ2-3, is KAGVTQTPRYLIKTRGQQVTLSCSPISGHRSVSWYQQTPGQGLQFLFEYFSETQRNKGNFPGRFSGRQFSNSRSEMNVSTLELGDSALYLCASSTSGGKDTQYFGPGTRLTVL.

The chain couples TRBV6-5 to TRBJ2-6, with TRBD1 identical over 7 bases. Germline loops: CDR1 MNHEY, CDR2 SVGAGI. The V segment lost 5 bases and the J segment 0 bases; nucleotides outside the gene matches: 1. The CDR3 has 15 residues. The CDR3 coding sequence is TGTGCCAGCAGTGGGACAGCCTCTGGGGCCAACGTCCTGACTTTC. This encodes CASSGTASGANVLTF.